One sample yielded the 17 T cell receptor beta chains listed below, sequenced in a study of cytomegalovirus exposure and HLA in healthy donors. The PCR contained 60 Vbeta and 13 Jbeta primers. Libraries were prepared by immunoSEQ multiplex PCR; TCRdb keeps only in-frame clonotypes and omits some of them. The sample lists around 170,000 clones; just under 80% were seen once. Sequencing was carried out using PBMCs. Receptors were obtained from a woman aged 30 to 39 in good health and CMV-seronegative.

The J gene is TRBJ2-3, the V gene TRBV9; D is unclear. CDR1 is SGDLS and CDR2 is YYNGEE in the germline V gene. With 0 bases removed from V and 3 bases from J, the gap between germline ends came to 5 bases. This CDR3 region has 13 residues. For the CDR3, the DNA is TGTGCCAGCAGCGTAGATTTAACAGATACGCAGTATTTT. It codes for CASSVDLTDTQYF. Together with reference TRBV9 and TRBJ2-3, the CDR3 gives the full variable domain: DSGVTQTPKHLITATGQRVTLRCSPRSGDLSVYWYQQSLDQGLQFLIQYYNGEERAKGNILERFSAQQFPDLHSELNLSSLELGDSALYFCASSVDLTDTQYFGPGTRLTVL.

Written as DNA, the CDR3 is TGCGCCAGCAGCCCACAGGGGGTCAGCTCCTACGAGCAGTACTTC. Amino acids: CASSPQGVSSYEQYF. The V call is TRBV5-1, the J call TRBJ2-7; 8 bases are shared with TRBD1. In germline, CDR1 is SGHRS, CDR2 YFSETQ. V lost 4 bases and J lost 0; bases outside the gene matches: 6. The CDR3 totals 15 residues.

The V call is TRBV6-5, the J call TRBJ2-7; 7 bases map to TRBD1. Germline V lookup: CDR1 MNHEY, CDR2 SVGAGI. The J segment lost 4 bases and the V segment lost 2 bases, leaving 8 bases of the junction unmatched. This CDR3 comprises 15 residues. This CDR3 is CASSYSRGRIYEQYF. CDR3 bases: TGTGCCAGCAGTTACAGTAGGGGGCGCATATACGAGCAGTACTTC.

This clone was observed a few times. The J gene is TRBJ2-6, the V gene TRBV30, with 12 bases identical to TRBD2. The CDR3 contains 16 residues. Germline V gene lookup returns CDR1 GTSNPN and CDR2 SVGIG (reference sequence). J gave up 1 base and V 5 bases, and 3 bases lay outside the gene matches. The CDR3 coding sequence is TGTGCCTGGGGACTAGCGGGGACTTCTGGGGCCAACGTCCTGACTTTC. This codes for CAWGLAGTSGANVLTF.

The rearrangement links TRBV10-2 to TRBJ2-3, with 7 bases fitting TRBD2. CDR1 is WSHSY and CDR2 is SAAADI in the germline V gene. V dropped 0 bases and J dropped 2; count of bases not matched to a gene: 11. The CDR3 length is 18 residues. The CDR3 region is CASSESRWAGVTTDTQYF. CDR3 bases: TGCGCCAGCAGTGAGTCGCGGTGGGCGGGGGTGACCACAGATACGCAGTATTTT.

V usage is TRBV7-8 and J usage is TRBJ1-1; D is ambiguous. The CDR3 length is 13 residues. Trimming removed 2 bases at V and 6 bases at J, with 10 bases between. Germline CDR1 is SGHVS and CDR2 is FQNEAQ. The CDR3 protein is CASSLPQYPEAFF. As DNA, the CDR3 is TGTGCCAGCAGCTTACCACAGTACCCTGAAGCTTTCTTT. The whole variable domain, filled in from reference TRBV7-8 and TRBJ1-1, reads GAGVSQSPRYKVAKRGQDVALRCDPISGHVSLFWYQQALGQGPEFLTYFQNEAQLDKSGLPSDRFFAERPEGSVSTLKIQRTQQEDSAVYLCASSLPQYPEAFFGQGTRLTVV.

The chain is built from TRBV19 and TRBJ1-5; 10 nucleotides align to TRBD1. CDR1 is LNHDA and CDR2 is SQIVND in the germline V gene (reference sequence). The CDR3 runs to 13 residues. Trimming removed 5 bases from V and 7 bases from J; junction bases left unmatched: 2. CDR3 in amino acids: CASSLTGGQPQHF. CDR3 coding DNA: TGTGCCAGTAGTCTGACAGGGGGCCAGCCCCAGCATTTT.

This chain links TRBV7-3 with TRBJ1-1; D might be TRBD1 (5 bases). The CDR3 length is 15 residues. V lost 5 bases to trimming and J lost 10 bases, with 23 bases between them. Per germline, CDR1 SGHTA and CDR2 FQGTGA. CDR3 bases: TGTGCCAGCAGCCTATCCTCGAGGGAGGTGAGGGGAGCTTTCTTT. This gives the protein CASSLSSREVRGAFF.

This sequence joins TRBV30 and TRBJ1-1; a possible D gene is TRBD1 (6 bases). The V and J ends lost 3 bases and 5 bases respectively, with 13 bases between them. Germline V gene sequence: CDR1 GTSNPN, CDR2 SVGIG (reference sequence). This CDR3 has 13 residues. The CDR3 nucleotides read TGTGCCTGGAGAAGGGAGGGGGTGACTGAAGCTTTCTTT. Protein: CAWRREGVTEAFF.

The chain couples TRBV2 to TRBJ2-5, with 8 bases lining up with TRBD2. Trimming at V came to 6 bases and at J to 5 bases, leaving 11 bases not matched to a gene. The germline CDR1 and CDR2 sequences are SNHLY and FYNNEI. The CDR3 runs to 15 residues. CDR3 nucleotide sequence: TGTGCCAGCAGCCCCGTCGGGGGGGGCGGGGAGACCCAGTACTTC. The encoded protein is CASSPVGGGGETQYF.

The chain uses TRBV5-6 and TRBJ2-3; 8 bases map to TRBD1. CDR3 size: 18 residues. Germline V CDR1 and CDR2: SGHDT, YYEEEE. V lost 3 bases and J lost 0; bases outside the gene matches: 12. The CDR3 DNA sequence: TGTGCCAGCAGCTCCCTTCGGGACAGGTCCTTGAGCACAGATACGCAGTATTTT. It specifies CASSSLRDRSLSTDTQYF.

This clone has just a few counts. The chain is built from TRBV4-3 and TRBJ1-1; the D gene is possibly TRBD1 (5 bases). The CDR3 extends over 16 amino acids. Germline V lookup: CDR1 LGHNA, CDR2 YSLEER. V dropped 0 bases and J dropped 1 base, with 12 bases sitting between them. CDR3 sequence: CASSQDLRQGNTEAFF. CDR3 coding DNA: TGCGCCAGCAGCCAAGATCTGAGGCAGGGGAACACTGAAGCTTTCTTT.

The chain couples TRBV4-1 to TRBJ2-7, with D possibly being TRBD1 (5 bases). The CDR3 is made up of 19 amino acids. Trimming cost V 0 bases and J 2 bases, with 23 bases left between them. Germline CDR1 MGHRA, CDR2 YSYEKL. In nucleotides, the CDR3 is TGCGCCAGCAGCCAAGAAGACCCCCAGGGCAGAGCCTTAACCTACGAGCAGTACTTC. Amino acid sequence: CASSQEDPQGRALTYEQYF.

This clone has just one count. The chain recombines TRBV6-5 with TRBJ1-3, with D possibly TRBD1 on 6 matching bases. The germline V gene has CDR1 MNHEY and CDR2 SVGAGI. Between the trimmed V and J ends, which lost 0 bases and 0 bases, there was a span of 9 bases. This CDR3 is built from 16 residues. CDR3 residues: CASSYSLRGSGNTIYF. The CDR3 DNA reads as TGTGCCAGCAGTTACTCGCTCAGGGGCTCTGGAAACACCATATATTTT.

This chain uses TRBV12-5 with TRBJ2-1; possibly TRBD2 for D (7 bases). There are 16 residues in the CDR3. V lost 7 bases to trimming and J lost 3 bases, with 19 bases between them. CDR1 and CDR2 from the germline V gene are LGHNT and FRNRAP. CDR3 coding DNA: TGTGCTAGTGCCCCCCGGGGGCTAGCGGACTACAATGAGCAGTTCTTC. This codes for CASAPRGLADYNEQFF.

This chain joins TRBV27 and TRBJ2-5, with 7 positions matching TRBD2. The CDR3 consists of 12 residues. Germline values: CDR1 MNHEY, CDR2 SMNVEV (reference sequence). The V gene end was trimmed by 6 bases and the J gene end by 5 bases; junction bases not matched to a gene: 3. The CDR3 DNA reads as TGTGCCAGCAGGTCCGGGGGGGAGACCCAGTACTTC. Amino acid sequence: CASRSGGETQYF.

This chain links TRBV29-1 with TRBJ2-3; D remains ambiguous. CDR3 length equals 11 residues. Germline values: CDR1 SQVTM, CDR2 ANQGSEA. V lost 5 bases and J lost 1, with 4 bases in between. The CDR3 bases are TGCAGCGTTTATCGCACAGATACGCAGTATTTT. It codes for CSVYRTDTQYF.